This is a list of T cell receptor beta chains from one sample in a study of cytomegalovirus exposure and HLA in healthy donors. Libraries were prepared by immunoSEQ multiplex PCR; TCRdb keeps only in-frame clonotypes and omits some of them. The table has roughly 150,000 clones, 73% seen once; the top ten hold about 5%. Sequenced material: PBMCs. These receptors all stem from a woman in her late teens or twenties in good health and CMV-seropositive. CDR3s include the opening cysteine and the closing phenylalanine or tryptophan. The order of the fields is CDR3 protein, V gene.

CDR3aa: CASSSGGGELFF
v_gene: TRBV7-2

CDR3aa: CASSMRGTTEAFF
v_gene: TRBV19

CDR3aa: CASSLELAGGLEQYF
v_gene: TRBV4-2

CDR3aa: CASSDRTGSPSGNTIYF
v_gene: TRBV2

CDR3aa: CASSNDTRIGNSPLHF
v_gene: TRBV6-6

CDR3aa: CASSALGEDYGYTF
v_gene: TRBV5-6

CDR3aa: CSSTPLGAGGNTEAFF
v_gene: TRBV7-9

CDR3aa: CASSPGTQKSYGYTF
v_gene: TRBV5-1

CDR3aa: CASSATGQGARGYTF
v_gene: TRBV4-2

CDR3aa: CASSLGRDTTRETQYF
v_gene: TRBV7-9

CDR3aa: CASKRGTTNEKLFF
v_gene: TRBV27

CDR3aa: CASSLVRGGGAREKLFF
v_gene: TRBV7-2

CDR3aa: CASSLGVGGGITDTQYF
v_gene: TRBV5-8

CDR3aa: CASSFLQGYQPQHF
v_gene: TRBV28